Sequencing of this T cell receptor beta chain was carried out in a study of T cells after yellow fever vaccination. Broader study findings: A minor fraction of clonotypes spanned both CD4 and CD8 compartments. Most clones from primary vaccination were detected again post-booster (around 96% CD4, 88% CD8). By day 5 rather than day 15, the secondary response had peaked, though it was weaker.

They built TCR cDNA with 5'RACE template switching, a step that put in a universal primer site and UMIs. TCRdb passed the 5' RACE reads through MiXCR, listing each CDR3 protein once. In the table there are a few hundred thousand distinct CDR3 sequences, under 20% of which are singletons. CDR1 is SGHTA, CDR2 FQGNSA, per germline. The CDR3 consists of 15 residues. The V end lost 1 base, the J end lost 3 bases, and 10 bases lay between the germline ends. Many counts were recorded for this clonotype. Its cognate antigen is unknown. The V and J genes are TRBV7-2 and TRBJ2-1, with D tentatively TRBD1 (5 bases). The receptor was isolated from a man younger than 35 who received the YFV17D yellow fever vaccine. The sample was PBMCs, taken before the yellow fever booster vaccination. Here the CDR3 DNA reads TGTGCCAGCAGCTTAGATTTCACAGGCTACAATGAGCAGTTCTTC. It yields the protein CASSLDFTGYNEQFF.